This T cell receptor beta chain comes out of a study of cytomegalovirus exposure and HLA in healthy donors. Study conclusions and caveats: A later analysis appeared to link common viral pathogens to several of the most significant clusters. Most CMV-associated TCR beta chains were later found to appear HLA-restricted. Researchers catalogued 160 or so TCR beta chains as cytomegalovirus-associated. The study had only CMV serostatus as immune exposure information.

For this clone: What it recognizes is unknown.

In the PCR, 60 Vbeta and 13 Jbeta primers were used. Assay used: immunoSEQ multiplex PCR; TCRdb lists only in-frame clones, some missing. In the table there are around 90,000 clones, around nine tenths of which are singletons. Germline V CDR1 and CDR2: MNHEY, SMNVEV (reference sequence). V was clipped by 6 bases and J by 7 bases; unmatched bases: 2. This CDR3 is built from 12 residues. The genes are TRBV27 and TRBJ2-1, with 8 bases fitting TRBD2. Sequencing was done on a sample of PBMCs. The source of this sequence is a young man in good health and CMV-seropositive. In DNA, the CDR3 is TGTGCCAGCAGGGCTAGCGGGAATGAGCAGTTCTTC. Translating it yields CASRASGNEQFF.